This paragraph reports one TCR beta chain. Its cognate antigen is unknown. This sample is drawn from a study of T cells in localized non-small cell lung cancer. Study outcomes and limitations: Maximal T cell clonality occurred in uninvolved adjacent lung, with tumor ranking below it. Of the top 100 tumor clones, median around 60 were in adjacent lung, 25 to 30 among its top 100. Sequencing covered just one tumor region, so heterogeneity cannot be ruled out. A denser population of T cells in blood accompanied longer overall survival.

The assay was immunoSEQ multiplex PCR, and TCRdb's table has in-frame clones only and misses some. The data hold fewer than 30,000 clones, with roughly nine tenths observed a single time. Germline CDR1 is GTSNPN and CDR2 is SVGIG (reference sequence). Trimming stripped 3 bases from V and 0 bases from J, with 9 bases between. CDR3 size: 14 residues. Here the sequenced sample was peripheral blood, taken before any cancer treatment. The chain employs TRBV30 and TRBJ1-5; D gene uncertain. This sequence originates from a female donor at least 60 years old with stage II squamous cell lung carcinoma. CDR3 coding DNA: TGTGCCTGGAGCGCTGGGCATAGCAATCAGCCCCAGCATTTT. Encoded protein: CAWSAGHSNQPQHF.